This T cell receptor beta chain emerged from a study of Graves' ophthalmopathy and Graves' hyperthyroidism. Points from the study as a whole: Predictions made by the model for ophthalmopathy progression reached roughly 64% sensitivity and almost 75% specificity.

CDR3 length: 13 amino acids. V lost 4 bases and J 7 bases, leaving 15 bases between the germline ends. Germline lookup yields CDR1 SGHRS and CDR2 YFSETQ. Using RNA transcripts, the TCR beta CDR3 regions were amplified. HTBI primers were employed in first-round RT-PCR, then a second-round multiplex PCR followed. TCRdb reanalysed the multiplex PCR reads using MiXCR and keeps one entry per CDR3 protein. The data contain 500,000 to 600,000 distinct CDR3 sequences, 39% of them singletons. As regards this clonotype: Its antigen is undetermined.

V gene TRBV5-1 combines with J gene TRBJ2-7; the D gene is possibly TRBD2 (6 bases). This TCR came from an adult man with Graves' hyperthyroidism. Sequencing was performed on peripheral blood or thyroid tissue (not recorded which). CDR3 residues: CASSGDWPGEQYF. DNA of the CDR3: TGCGCCAGCAGCGGGGACTGGCCCGGGGAGCAGTACTTC.